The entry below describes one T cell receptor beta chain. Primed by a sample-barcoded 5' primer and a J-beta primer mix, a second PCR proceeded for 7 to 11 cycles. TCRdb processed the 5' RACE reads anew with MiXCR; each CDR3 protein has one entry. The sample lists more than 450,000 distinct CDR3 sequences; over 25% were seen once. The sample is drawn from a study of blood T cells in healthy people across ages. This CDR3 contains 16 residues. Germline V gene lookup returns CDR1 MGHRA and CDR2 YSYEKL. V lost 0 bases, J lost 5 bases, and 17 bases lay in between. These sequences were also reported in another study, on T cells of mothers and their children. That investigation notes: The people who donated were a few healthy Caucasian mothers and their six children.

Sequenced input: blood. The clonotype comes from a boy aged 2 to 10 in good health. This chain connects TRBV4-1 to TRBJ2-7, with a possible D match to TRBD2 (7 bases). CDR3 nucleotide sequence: TGCGCCAGCAGCCAAGAGCGTCACCGGGGGGCCCACGAGCAGTACTTC. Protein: CASSQERHRGAHEQYF.